These 24 T cell receptor beta chains share one sample of origin, sequenced in a study of T cell responses to AZD1222 COVID-19 vaccine. Generated by immunoSEQ multiplex PCR, the TCRdb table keeps only in-frame clones and is missing some. The data contain some 120,000 clones, around nine tenths of them singletons. Sequencing was performed on peripheral blood, taken on day 0 of AZD1222 vaccination. All receptors come from an adult in good health.

The sample holds a few counts of this clone. CDR3 sequence: CASTREAGELFF. CDR3 DNA sequence: TGTGCCAGCACCCGAGAGGCCGGGGAGCTGTTTTTT. The chain combines TRBV25-1 with TRBJ2-2; D unclear. This CDR3 has 12 amino acids. V was trimmed by 7 bases and J by 6 bases, leaving 9 bases between them. Germline CDR1 reads MGHDK; CDR2 reads SYGVNS.

The chain employs TRBV24-1 and TRBJ1-1, with D unclear. Trimming cost V 9 bases and J 0 bases, with 7 bases left between them. This CDR3 contains 12 residues. From germline, CDR1 is KGHDR and CDR2 SFDVKD. The CDR3, as DNA: TGTGCCACCCTCCCCTTGAACACTGAAGCTTTCTTT. It encodes CATLPLNTEAFF.

The chain joins TRBV14 to TRBJ1-4; 8 bases are shared with TRBD1. Trimming took 4 bases from V and 10 from J; bases not matched to a gene: 5. This CDR3 has 13 residues. The germline CDR1 and CDR2 sequences are SGHDN and FVKESK. CDR3 in DNA: TGTGCCAGCAGCCTAAGACAGGGGCGAAAACTGTTTTTT. Amino acids: CASSLRQGRKLFF.

This sequence joins TRBV19 and TRBJ1-5; no reliable D call. The CDR3 length is 12 residues. The V end was cut by 5 bases, the J end by 5 bases, with 7 bases between. Per germline, CDR1 LNHDA and CDR2 SQIVND (reference sequence). CDR3 sequence: CASSHQDQPQHF. In DNA form, the CDR3 reads TGTGCCAGTAGTCATCAGGATCAGCCCCAGCATTTT.

This chain connects TRBV12-5 to TRBJ1-5; D gene uncertain. The CDR3 consists of 17 residues. V lost 0 bases and J lost 0, with 12 bases in between. Germline V gives CDR1 LGHNT, CDR2 FRNRAP. The CDR3 region has the DNA TGTGCTAGTGGTTTGGTACGAGGCGGAGATAGCAATCAGCCCCAGCATTTT. Translated, it gives CASGLVRGGDSNQPQHF.

V is TRBV3-1 (or the pseudogene TRBV3-2) and J is TRBJ2-3; 7 bases align to TRBD1. Germline V lookup: CDR1 LGHDT, CDR2 YNNKEL (reference sequence). This CDR3 spans 13 amino acids. With V trimmed by 4 bases and J by 4 bases, 2 bases remained unmatched. The CDR3 spells CASSRQGSDTQYF. Here the CDR3 DNA reads TGTGCCAGCAGCCGACAGGGTTCAGATACGCAGTATTTT.

The V gene is TRBV29-1, the J gene TRBJ1-2; perhaps TRBD1 as D (5 bases). This CDR3 region has 12 residues. CDR1 and CDR2 from the germline V gene are SQVTM and ANQGSEA. V lost 5 bases, J lost 4 bases, and 11 bases lay in between. The DNA for the CDR3 is TGCAGCGTTCAAGGGGATGTCTATGGCTACACCTTC. Translated: CSVQGDVYGYTF.

The chain couples TRBV4-2 to TRBJ2-5; TRBD1 matches at 10 bases. CDR1 is LGHNA and CDR2 is YNFKEQ in the germline V gene. V trimming: 4 bases; J trimming: 2 bases; junction bases outside the gene matches: 13. This CDR3 contains 18 residues. This chain's CDR3 is CASSPTGTGVLGQETQYF. CDR3 coding DNA: TGTGCCAGCAGCCCTACCGGGACAGGGGTATTGGGTCAAGAGACCCAGTACTTC.

The J gene is TRBJ1-2, the V gene TRBV24-1; D might be TRBD1 (5 bases). V lost 1 base and J lost 7, with 12 bases in between. The germline CDR1 and CDR2 sequences are KGHDR and SFDVKD. CDR3 size: 14 residues. The CDR3 loop reads CATSDFGGSGGYTF. The CDR3, as DNA: TGTGCCACCAGTGATTTCGGGGGGAGCGGTGGCTACACCTTC.

The chain links TRBV7-2 to TRBJ2-7; D is possibly TRBD2 (6 bases). V was clipped by 5 bases and J by 0 bases, with 14 bases between them. Germline V lookup: CDR1 SGHTA, CDR2 FQGNSA. There are 15 residues in the CDR3. For the CDR3, the DNA is TGTGCCAGCAGCCCTCTTGCGGGACTCTCCTACGAGCAGTACTTC. Its translation is CASSPLAGLSYEQYF.

The rearrangement joins TRBV15 to TRBJ1-5; D uncertain. The CDR3 totals 14 residues. Per germline, CDR1 LNHNV and CDR2 YYDKDF (reference sequence). Trimming shortened V by 5 bases and J by 7 bases, and 15 bases separated the two germline ends. CDR3 nucleotide sequence: TGTGCCACCAGCTCGGGGTTTGAGGGCCAGCCCCAGCATTTT. As protein: CATSSGFEGQPQHF.

Concerning this clone itself: Additional DNA sequences in this sample encode the identical CDR3. The CDR3 region has the DNA TGTGCCAGCTCACCGGGGGGAGAGACCCAGTACTTC. It yields the protein CASSPGGETQYF. The V gene is TRBV18, the J gene TRBJ2-5; D is possibly TRBD2 (6 bases). This CDR3 has 12 residues. Per germline, CDR1 KGHSH and CDR2 LQKENI. V lost 3 bases to trimming and J lost 4 bases, with 6 bases between them.

The chain couples TRBV27 to TRBJ1-1; D remains ambiguous. The V gene lost 3 bases and the J gene lost 4 bases, with 15 bases spanning the gap. In germline, CDR1 is MNHEY, CDR2 SMNVEV (reference sequence). The CDR3 is 15 amino acids. The CDR3 region has the DNA TGTGCCAGCAGTTTCTATGAGGGAGGGATCACTGAAGCTTTCTTT. This sequence encodes CASSFYEGGITEAFF.

The rearrangement uses TRBV7-2 and TRBJ1-1, with D uncertain. Germline CDR1 reads SGHTA; CDR2 reads FQGNSA. The V end was cut by 1 base, the J end by 2 bases, with 11 bases between. This CDR3 has 15 residues. CDR3 sequence reads: CASSLGRASNTEAFF. The CDR3, as DNA: TGTGCCAGCAGCTTAGGGAGGGCCAGTAACACTGAAGCTTTCTTT.

The rearrangement links TRBV24-1 to TRBJ2-2; weak D call: TRBD1 (5 bases). V lost 2 bases, J lost 3 bases, and 6 bases lay in between. The CDR3 has 14 residues. Germline CDR1 KGHDR, CDR2 SFDVKD. In DNA, the CDR3 is TGTGCCACCAGTGATTCAGGGTACACCGGGGAGCTGTTTTTT. As protein: CATSDSGYTGELFF.

The chain is built from TRBV3-1 (or the pseudogene TRBV3-2) and TRBJ1-4; 10 bases fit TRBD1. From germline, CDR1 is LGHDT and CDR2 YNNKEL (reference sequence). V was clipped by 3 bases and J by 6 bases; unmatched bases: 4. This CDR3 has 15 amino acids. The CDR3 sequence: CASSQGTGVHEKLFF. The CDR3 DNA follows: TGTGCCAGCAGCCAGGGGACAGGGGTGCATGAAAAACTGTTTTTT.

This sequence joins TRBV11-2 and TRBJ1-4; D possibly corresponds to TRBD1 (5 bases). This CDR3 is 13 amino acids long. Looked up from germline, CDR1 is SGHAT and CDR2 is FQNNGV. The V gene lost 0 bases and the J gene lost 13 bases, with 12 bases spanning the gap. Here the CDR3 DNA reads TGTGCCAGCAGCTTAGAAAGAGGACAAGGACTGTTTTTT. Translation gives CASSLERGQGLFF.

With respect to this clone: Other DNA sequences in this sample translate to the same CDR3. J is TRBJ2-6 and V is TRBV9; tentative D call: TRBD2 (6 bases). V was cut by 3 bases and J by 4 bases, with 11 bases left in between. The CDR3 spans 15 residues. In germline, CDR1 is SGDLS, CDR2 YYNGEE. CDR3 amino acids: CASSAGVSGANVLTF. CDR3 in DNA: TGTGCCAGCAGCGCGGGGGTCTCCGGGGCCAACGTCCTGACTTTC.

The chain recombines TRBV4-2 with TRBJ2-3, with D possibly TRBD1 on 7 matching bases. V lost 4 bases and J lost 3, with 20 bases in between. The CDR3 loop spans 17 amino acids. Germline-derived CDR1 and CDR2 are LGHNA and YNFKEQ. CDR3: CASSPRTGGENTDTQYF. The DNA of the CDR3 is TGTGCCAGCAGCCCCCGGACAGGAGGGGAAAATACAGATACGCAGTATTTT.

As to this clone: The junction and the germline gene differ at one end; a read error may be behind it. Other nucleotide sequences in the sample specify the same CDR3. In DNA form, the CDR3 reads TGCGCCAGCAGTGAACAGGGGACCTCCTACAATGAGCAGTTCTTC. Encoded protein: CASSEQGTSYNEQFF. The chain links TRBV7-3 to TRBJ2-1, with 7 bases aligning to TRBD1. The CDR3 length is 15 residues. Germline V gives CDR1 SGHTA, CDR2 FQGTGA.

The gene calls are TRBV30 and TRBJ2-1; the D gene is possibly TRBD2 (5 bases). Trimming pared 2 bases from V and 12 bases from J, leaving 20 bases between. The CDR3 runs 14 residues. Germline-derived CDR1 and CDR2 are GTSNPN and SVGIG (reference sequence). CDR3 loop: CAWSLRTGQGGQFF. The DNA of the CDR3 is TGTGCCTGGAGTCTCCGGACGGGCCAAGGAGGGCAGTTCTTC.

The CDR3 DNA is TGTGCCAGCAGCTTGGGTGGGATAGGTGAAGCTTTCTTT. This sequence encodes CASSLGGIGEAFF. This chain joins TRBV7-2 and TRBJ1-1, with no clear D. CDR1 and CDR2 from the germline V gene are SGHTA and FQGNSA. The length of the CDR3 is 13 residues. Trimming pared 3 bases from V and 7 bases from J, leaving 12 bases between.

This clone was seen only a few times. The rearrangement joins TRBV7-2 to TRBJ2-5; no reliable D call. V dropped 4 bases and J dropped 2 bases, with 14 bases sitting between them. The CDR3 extends over 15 amino acids. Germline V gene lookup returns CDR1 SGHTA and CDR2 FQGNSA. The CDR3 DNA reads TGTGCCAGCAGCTCGAGGCATGAGGTTCAAGAGACCCAGTACTTC. Its protein product is CASSSRHEVQETQYF.

This clone was observed a few times. The genes are TRBV5-8 and TRBJ1-5; D gene unclear. The germline V and J ends were trimmed by 2 bases and 6 bases, with 12 bases remaining between them. Germline assignment: CDR1 SGHTS and CDR2 YDEGEE. This CDR3 has 14 residues. The CDR3 bases are TGTGCCAGCAGCTTAGAGAGGGTAGCTCAGCCCCAGCATTTT. Its protein product is CASSLERVAQPQHF.